This T cell receptor (beta chain) is drawn from a study of response to subunit inactivated influenza vaccine. Study-wide findings and caveats: Authors suggested each seasonal flu vaccination may recruit only limited numbers of new T cells.

This clonotype has a single count. Its specificity is unknown. Compared with germline, one end of the junction differs, possibly owing to a read error. The CDR3 sequence is 19 residues long. Each CDR3 protein is one row after TCRdb ran MiXCR on the RT-PCR reads. The data hold about 620,000 distinct CDR3 sequences, with approximately 12% observed a single time. The TCR originated in a man in his fifties or sixties who received an inactivated influenza vaccine. The material sequenced was PBMCs from blood, taken on the day of vaccination. The chain combines TRBV12-3 or TRBV12-4 with TRBJ2-3, with TRBD2 matching over 8 bases. CDR3 loop: CTSSFLISRGALGTDTQYF. CDR3 DNA sequence: TGTACCAGCAGTTTTTTGATTTCGCGGGGGGCCCTAGGCACAGATACGCAGTATTTT.